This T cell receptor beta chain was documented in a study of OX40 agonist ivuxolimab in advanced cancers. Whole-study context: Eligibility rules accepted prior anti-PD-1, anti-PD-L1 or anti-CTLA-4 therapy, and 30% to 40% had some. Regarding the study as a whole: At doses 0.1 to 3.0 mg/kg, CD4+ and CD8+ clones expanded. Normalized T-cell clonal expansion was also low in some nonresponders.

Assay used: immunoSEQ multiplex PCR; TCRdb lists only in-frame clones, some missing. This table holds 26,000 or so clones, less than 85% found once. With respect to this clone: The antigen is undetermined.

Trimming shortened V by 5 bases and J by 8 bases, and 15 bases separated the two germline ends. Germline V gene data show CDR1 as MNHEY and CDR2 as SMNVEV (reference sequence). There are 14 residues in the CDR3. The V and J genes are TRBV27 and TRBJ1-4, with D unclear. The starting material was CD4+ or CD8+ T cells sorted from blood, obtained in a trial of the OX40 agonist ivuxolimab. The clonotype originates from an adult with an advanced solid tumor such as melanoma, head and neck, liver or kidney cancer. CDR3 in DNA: TGTGCCAGCAGTCATAAGCCTCTAGGAGAAAAACTGTTTTTT. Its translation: CASSHKPLGEKLFF.